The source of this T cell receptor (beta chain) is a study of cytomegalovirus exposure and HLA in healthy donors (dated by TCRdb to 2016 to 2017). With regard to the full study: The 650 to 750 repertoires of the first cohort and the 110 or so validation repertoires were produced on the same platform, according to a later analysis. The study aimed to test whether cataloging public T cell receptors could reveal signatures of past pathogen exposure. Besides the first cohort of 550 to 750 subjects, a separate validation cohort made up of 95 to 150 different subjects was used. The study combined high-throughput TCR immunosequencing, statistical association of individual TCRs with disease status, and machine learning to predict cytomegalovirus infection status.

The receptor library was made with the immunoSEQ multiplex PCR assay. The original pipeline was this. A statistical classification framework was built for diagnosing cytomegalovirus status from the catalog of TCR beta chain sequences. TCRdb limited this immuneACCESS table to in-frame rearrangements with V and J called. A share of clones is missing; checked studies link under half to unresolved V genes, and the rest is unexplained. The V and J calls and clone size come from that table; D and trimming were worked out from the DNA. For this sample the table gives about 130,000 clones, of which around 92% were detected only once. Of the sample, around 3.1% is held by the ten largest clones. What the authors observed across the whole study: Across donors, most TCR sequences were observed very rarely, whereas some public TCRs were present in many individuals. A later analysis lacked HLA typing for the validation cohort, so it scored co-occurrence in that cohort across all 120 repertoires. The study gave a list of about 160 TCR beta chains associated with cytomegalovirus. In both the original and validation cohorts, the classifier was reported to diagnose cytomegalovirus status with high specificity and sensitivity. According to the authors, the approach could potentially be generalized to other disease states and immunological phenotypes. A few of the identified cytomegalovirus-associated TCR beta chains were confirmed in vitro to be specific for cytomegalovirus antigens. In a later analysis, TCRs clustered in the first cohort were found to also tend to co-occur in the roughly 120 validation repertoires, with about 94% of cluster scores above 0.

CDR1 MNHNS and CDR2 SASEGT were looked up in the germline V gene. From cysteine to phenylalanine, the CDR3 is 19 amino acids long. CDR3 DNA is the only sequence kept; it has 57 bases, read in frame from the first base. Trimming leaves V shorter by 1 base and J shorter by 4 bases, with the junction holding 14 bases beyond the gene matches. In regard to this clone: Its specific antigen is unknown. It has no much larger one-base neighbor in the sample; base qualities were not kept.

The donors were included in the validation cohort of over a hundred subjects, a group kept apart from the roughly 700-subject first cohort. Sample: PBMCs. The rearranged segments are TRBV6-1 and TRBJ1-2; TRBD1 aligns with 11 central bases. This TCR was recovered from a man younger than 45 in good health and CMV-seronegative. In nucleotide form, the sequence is TGTGCCAGCAGTGAAGACCGGGGGACAGGGGGATTCAGGGGCTATGGCTACACCTTC. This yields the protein CASSEDRGTGGFRGYGYTF.